This T cell receptor (beta chain) was sequenced in a study of cytomegalovirus exposure and HLA in healthy donors. General study results and limits: Previously analyzed data showed that most TCR beta V segments were productive at a frequency of about 90% or about 30%. TRBV6-2, TRBV6-3 and some other V segments were excluded as indistinguishable. Three of the chains that were CMV-associated were confirmed in vitro to be specific for CMV antigens. In a later analysis, DRB1 alleles had the most associated TCRs; HLA-C alleles the fewest.

There are 13 residues in the CDR3. The germline CDR1 and CDR2 sequences are SEHNR and FQNEAQ (reference sequence). Between the trimmed V and J ends, which lost 6 bases and 1 base, there was a span of 9 bases. 60 Vbeta and 13 Jbeta primers were used in PCR. Here immunoSEQ multiplex PCR was the method, and the copy in TCRdb shows in-frame clones only, minus some. The table lists fewer than 250,000 clones, roughly 79% of them singletons, with less than 2% in the top ten. This clone occurred a few times. Its specificity is unknown. This sequence originates from a male donor in good health and CMV-seronegative. The sequenced sample was PBMCs. The chain joins TRBV7-9 to TRBJ1-1; maybe TRBD1 (6 bases). CDR3 nucleotides: TGTGCCAGCAGGCCACAGGGGAACACTGAAGCTTTCTTT. Translation gives CASRPQGNTEAFF.